The T cell receptor (beta chain) described here comes from a study of blood T cell repertoires in COVID-19. Study details: Whether acute or convalescent, the COVID-19 samples came from the United States, Italy and Spain.

Sequencing used immunoSEQ multiplex PCR; TCRdb keeps in-frame clones, though not all of them. Of approximately 200,000 clones listed, about 88% were seen once; the top ten hold under 3.5%. Germline CDR1 is MNHNS and CDR2 is SASEGT. The CDR3 has 16 residues. V was shortened by 0 bases and J by 1 base, with 12 bases between the two germline ends. The gene calls are TRBV6-1 and TRBJ1-1; D uncertain. Sequencing used peripheral blood. The source of this sequence is a woman aged 25-40 years with active or convalescent COVID-19. The CDR3 reads CASSEARPLRNTEAFF. The CDR3 DNA sequence: TGTGCCAGCAGTGAAGCTCGCCCTTTGAGGAACACTGAAGCTTTCTTT.